The 5 T cell receptor beta chains in this list originate from one sample, sequenced in a study of T-cell reconstitution after alpha-beta-depleted transplantation in children. As it was prepared, the TCRbeta library received unique molecular identifiers. TCRdb redid the calling of the PCR reads with MiXCR, one entry per CDR3 protein. Of about 27,000 distinct CDR3 sequences in the sample, about 6.2% were seen once. Material: PBMCs, mostly from graft donor cells, obtained 180 days after TCRalphabeta/CD19-depleted stem cell transplant. The receptors come from a male patient younger than 18 who had a stem cell transplant for acute myeloid leukemia, so the T cells may come from the graft donor.

In this sample, this clonotype turned up many times. The rearrangement links TRBV7-2 to TRBJ2-1; 10 nucleotides agree with TRBD1. Trimming at V came to 0 bases and at J to 7 bases, leaving 6 bases not matched to a gene. The CDR3 loop spans 16 amino acids. Per the germline V gene, CDR1 is SGHTA and CDR2 is FQGNSA. CDR3 sequence (DNA): TGTGCCAGCAGCTTAGCCCGACAGGGGGCTGGGAATGAGCAGTTCTTC. It translates to CASSLARQGAGNEQFF.

This clonotype has a count of ten or more. The chain carries TRBV5-1 and TRBJ2-6, with D maybe TRBD2 (7 bases). The CDR3 runs to 21 residues. Germline V gene sequence: CDR1 SGHRS, CDR2 YFSETQ. Between the trimmed V and J ends, which lost 4 bases and 1 base, there was a span of 27 bases. The CDR3 DNA reads as TGCGCCAGCAGCCCCTCTGGGCTAGCGGTGCGAGGGGGATCTGGGGCCAACGTCCTGACTTTC. As protein: CASSPSGLAVRGGSGANVLTF.

This clonotype was found many times. The CDR3 protein is CASGMKADDTEAFF. The CDR3 coding sequence is TGTGCCTCCGGAATGAAGGCTGATGACACTGAAGCTTTCTTT. The chain is built from TRBV10-3 and TRBJ1-1; no firm D call. The CDR3 totals 14 residues. Germline values: CDR1 ENHRY, CDR2 SYGVKD. Between the trimmed V and J ends, which lost 11 bases and 3 bases, there was a span of 19 bases.

This clonotype showed up many times. The chain employs TRBV5-1 and TRBJ2-5; weak D call: TRBD2 (5 bases). This CDR3 is 16 amino acids long. Germline CDR1 and CDR2: SGHRS and YFSETQ. V shed 4 bases and J shed 5 bases, with 21 bases lying between them. This CDR3 is CASSPGSGEIIETQYF. The CDR3 DNA reads TGCGCCAGCAGCCCCGGAAGTGGGGAGATTATTGAGACCCAGTACTTC.

This clonotype has at least ten counts. The rearrangement links TRBV27 to TRBJ2-3, with D hard to call. This CDR3 is built from 16 residues. Between the trimmed V and J ends, which lost 5 bases and 1 base, there was a span of 16 bases. Germline values: CDR1 MNHEY, CDR2 SMNVEV (reference sequence). CDR3 protein: CASSTAGPLRTDTQYF. The CDR3 DNA sequence: TGTGCCAGCAGTACGGCCGGGCCCTTACGCACAGATACGCAGTATTTT.